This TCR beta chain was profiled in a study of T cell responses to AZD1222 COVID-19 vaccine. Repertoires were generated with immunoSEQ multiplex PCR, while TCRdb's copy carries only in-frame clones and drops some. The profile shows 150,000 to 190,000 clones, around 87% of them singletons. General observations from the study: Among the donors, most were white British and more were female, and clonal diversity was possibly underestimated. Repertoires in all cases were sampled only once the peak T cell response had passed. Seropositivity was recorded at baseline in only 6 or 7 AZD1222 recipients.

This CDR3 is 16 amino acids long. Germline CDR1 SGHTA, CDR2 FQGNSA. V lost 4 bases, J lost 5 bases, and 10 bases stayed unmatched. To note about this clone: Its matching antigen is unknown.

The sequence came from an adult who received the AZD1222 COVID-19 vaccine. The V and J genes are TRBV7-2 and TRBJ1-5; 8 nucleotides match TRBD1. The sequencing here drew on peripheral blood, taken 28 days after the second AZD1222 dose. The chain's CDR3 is CASSSRQGIGHQPQHF. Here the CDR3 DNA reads TGTGCCAGCAGCTCCAGACAGGGGATCGGGCATCAGCCCCAGCATTTT.